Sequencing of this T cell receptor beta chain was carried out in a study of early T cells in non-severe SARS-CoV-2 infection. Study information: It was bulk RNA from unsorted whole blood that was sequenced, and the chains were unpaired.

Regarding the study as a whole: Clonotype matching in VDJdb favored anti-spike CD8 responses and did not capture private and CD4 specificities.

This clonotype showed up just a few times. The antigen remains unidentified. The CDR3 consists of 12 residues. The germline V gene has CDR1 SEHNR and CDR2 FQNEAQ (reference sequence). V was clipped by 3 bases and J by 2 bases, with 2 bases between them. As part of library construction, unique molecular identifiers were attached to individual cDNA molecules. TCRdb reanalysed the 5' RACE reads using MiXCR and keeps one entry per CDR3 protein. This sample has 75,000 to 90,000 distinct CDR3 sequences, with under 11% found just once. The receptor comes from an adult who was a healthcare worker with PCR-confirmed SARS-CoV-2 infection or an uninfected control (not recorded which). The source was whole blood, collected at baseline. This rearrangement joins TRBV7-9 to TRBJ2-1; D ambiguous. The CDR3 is CASSLTYNEQFF. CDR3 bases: TGTGCCAGCAGCTTGACCTACAATGAGCAGTTCTTC.